The next 13 T cell receptor beta chains were all read from a single sample in a study of blood T cell repertoires in COVID-19. The repertoire was sequenced with immunoSEQ multiplex PCR; TCRdb's copy has only in-frame clones and lacks some. The data hold a few hundred thousand clones, with roughly 85% observed a single time. Sequencing used PBMCs or T cells enriched from blood (not recorded which). The source of these receptors is a man aged 30 to 39 who had recovered from COVID-19.

The chain joins TRBV5-4 to TRBJ1-6; 8 bases map to TRBD1. J lost 7 bases, V lost 0 bases, and 3 bases had no gene match. CDR1 and CDR2 from the germline V gene are SGHNT and YYREEE (reference sequence). This CDR3 has 15 residues. The CDR3 sequence is CASSLVSGGNSPLHF. CDR3 sequence (DNA): TGTGCCAGCAGCTTGGTATCAGGGGGCAATTCACCCCTCCACTTT. The variable domain in full, completed from reference TRBV5-4 and TRBJ1-6, reads ETGVTQSPTHLIKTRGQQVTLRCSSQSGHNTVSWYQQALGQGPQFIFQYYREEENGRGNFPPRFSGLQFPNYSSELNVNALELDDSALYLCASSLVSGGNSPLHFGNGTRLTVT.

About this clone: Additional DNA sequences in this sample encode the identical CDR3. The rearrangement joins TRBV27 to TRBJ1-2, with 7 bases aligning to TRBD1. Germline V gene sequence: CDR1 MNHEY, CDR2 SMNVEV (reference sequence). Trimming at V came to 2 bases and at J to 4 bases, leaving 1 base not matched to a gene. This CDR3 spans 13 amino acids. The chain's CDR3 is CASSLGTAYGYTF. Written as DNA, the CDR3 is TGTGCCAGCAGTTTAGGGACAGCCTATGGCTACACCTTC.

The chain has TRBV19 and TRBJ1-2; a possible D gene is TRBD1 (6 bases). V lost 3 bases to trimming and J lost 4 bases, with 18 bases between them. The CDR3 is 16 residues long. CDR1 is LNHDA, CDR2 SQIVND, per germline (reference sequence). CDR3 sequence (DNA): TGTGCCAGTAGTATGGGGCTCGGGGACAAGGTCTATGGCTACACCTTC. This codes for CASSMGLGDKVYGYTF. The full variable domain, its missing parts supplied by reference TRBV19 and TRBJ1-2, is DGGITQSPKYLFRKEGQNVTLSCEQNLNHDAMYWYRQDPGQGLRLIYYSQIVNDFQKGDIAEGYSVSREKKESFPLTVTSAQKNPTAFYLCASSMGLGDKVYGYTFGSGTRLTVV.

This chain connects TRBV2 to TRBJ2-3, with 8 bases aligning to TRBD2. The ends lost 6 bases at V and 1 base at J; junction bases unmatched: 15. Germline CDR1 SNHLY, CDR2 FYNNEI. This CDR3 region has 18 residues. The CDR3 region is CASSARVAGGLGTDTQYF. In DNA, the CDR3 is TGTGCCAGCAGCGCCCGGGTTGCGGGGGGATTGGGCACAGATACGCAGTATTTT.

This rearrangement joins TRBV6-1 to TRBJ1-2, with 7 nucleotides matching TRBD1. The J segment lost 8 bases and the V segment lost 3 bases, leaving 6 bases of the junction unmatched. CDR3 length: 13 amino acids. Germline CDR1 is MNHNS and CDR2 is SASEGT. CDR3 region: CASSETGQGGYTF. As DNA, the CDR3 is TGTGCCAGCAGTGAGACAGGGCAAGGCGGCTACACCTTC.

The chain links TRBV5-1 to TRBJ1-4, with D possibly being TRBD1 (6 bases). The CDR3 runs to 12 residues. Trimming removed 2 bases from V and 13 bases from J, with 12 bases in between. Germline CDR1 SGHRS, CDR2 YFSETQ. The CDR3 is CASSFGGRGLFF. CDR3 in DNA: TGCGCCAGCAGCTTCGGGGGGCGCGGACTGTTTTTT.

This clone came up a few times. V and J are TRBV4-1 and TRBJ2-7; 10 positions match TRBD1. CDR1 and CDR2 (germline): MGHRA, YSYEKL. The CDR3 sequence is 16 residues long. With 6 bases clipped from V and 5 bases from J, the junction kept 13 bases outside the gene matches. Written as DNA, the CDR3 is TGCGCCAGCAGGGACCCATTGCGGGACAGGGGACACGAGCAGTACTTC. Its translation: CASRDPLRDRGHEQYF.

The chain employs TRBV3-1 (or the pseudogene TRBV3-2) and TRBJ1-1; D remains ambiguous. Germline lookup yields CDR1 LGHDT and CDR2 YNNKEL (reference sequence). This CDR3 comprises 15 residues. V was cut by 5 bases and J by 0 bases, with 13 bases left in between. CDR3 region: CASSGEWGMNTEAFF. As DNA, the CDR3 is TGTGCCAGCAGCGGGGAGTGGGGAATGAACACTGAAGCTTTCTTT.

The rearrangement joins TRBV5-6 to TRBJ1-2, with unresolved D. The CDR3 runs 16 residues. CDR1 and CDR2 from the germline V gene are SGHDT and YYEEEE. V shed 2 bases and J shed 0 bases, with 14 bases lying between them. CDR3 sequence: CASSLDTISTNYGYTF. The CDR3 nucleotides are TGTGCCAGCAGCTTAGATACTATTTCCACTAACTATGGCTACACCTTC.

The CDR3 here is CASSKTNRVVSEKLFF. CDR3 coding DNA: TGTGCCAGCAGCAAGACGAACAGGGTGGTTAGTGAAAAACTGTTTTTT. The rearrangement uses TRBV11-2 and TRBJ1-4, with a possible D match to TRBD1 (6 bases). Trimming took 5 bases from V and 7 from J, leaving 20 bases between them. The CDR3 is 16 amino acids. From germline, CDR1 is SGHAT and CDR2 FQNNGV.

The rearrangement joins TRBV18 to TRBJ1-2, with TRBD1 identical over 7 bases. The V gene end was trimmed by 3 bases and the J gene end by 5 bases; junction bases not matched to a gene: 12. The germline gives CDR1 KGHSH, CDR2 LQKENI. The CDR3 is 16 amino acids. The DNA of the CDR3 is TGTGCCAGCTCACCCCTACAGGGGCAAAACGATTATGGCTACACCTTC. Amino acids: CASSPLQGQNDYGYTF.

The V call is TRBV14, the J call TRBJ1-2; D gene uncertain. Per germline, CDR1 SGHDN and CDR2 FVKESK. Trimming left V 3 bases short and J 4 bases short, with 6 bases between. This CDR3 has 12 residues. CDR3 protein: CASSQNSYGYTF. Written as DNA, the CDR3 is TGTGCCAGCAGCCAGAACAGCTATGGCTACACCTTC.

This clone was seen just once. The V call is TRBV6-2 or TRBV6-3, the J call TRBJ2-5, with a tentative D call TRBD2 (6 bases). CDR1 and CDR2 (germline): MNHEY, SVGEGT. The CDR3 runs 13 residues. With 6 bases removed from V and 5 bases from J, the gap between germline ends came to 13 bases. CDR3 in DNA: TGTGCCAGCAGCCGACTAGGGGAGGAGACCCAGTACTTC. Its translation: CASSRLGEETQYF.